These T cell receptor beta chains were read from a single sample in a study of T cells after yellow fever vaccination. TCRdb reanalysed the 5' RACE reads using MiXCR and keeps one entry per CDR3 protein. Of some 250,000 distinct CDR3 sequences listed, approximately 3.6% are singletons. This specimen consisted of PBMCs, obtained 15 days after the yellow fever booster vaccination. The receptors here all came from a man between 18 and 29 years old who received the YFV17D yellow fever vaccine. Each CDR3 is given with its conserved first and last residue. A D gene is named only where the DNA matches it firmly. Clone size is shown for a subset of rows, as once, few, many or a class of expanded clone.

TRBV5-1	13	TRBJ2-1	many	TRBD2	TGCGCCAGCAGCTTAGCGGGGTTGGGTGAGCAGTTCTTC	CASSLAGLGEQFF
TRBV19	15	TRBJ1-6	.	.	TGTGCCAGTAGTATAGCCCCGCGGAATAATTCACCCCTCCACTTT	CASSIAPRNNSPLHF
TRBV19	12	TRBJ1-2	many	.	TGTGCCAGTAGCAGGCCTCTCTATGGCTACACCTTC	CASSRPLYGYTF
TRBV12-3/TRBV12-4	14	TRBJ1-6	many	.	TGTGCCAGCACCTGGGAGGAGTATAATTCACCCCTCCACTTT	CASTWEEYNSPLHF
TRBV10-3	14	TRBJ2-3	many	.	TGTGCCATCAGTGATGACGGGAGCACAGATACGCAGTATTTT	CAISDDGSTDTQYF
TRBV20-1	14	TRBJ2-4	many	.	TGCAGTGCTAGGACCCCAGGGGAAAAAAACATTCAGTACTTC	CSARTPGEKNIQYF
TRBV27	18	TRBJ2-2	many	TRBD2	TGTGCCAGCAAGTGGAGACTAGCGGGGGGCTCGAACACCGGGGAGCTGTTTTTT	CASKWRLAGGSNTGELFF
TRBV9	15	TRBJ1-1	many	.	TGTGCCAGCACCCCTCTGAGGCAGGAGAACACTGAAGCTTTCTTT	CASTPLRQENTEAFF
TRBV15	15	TRBJ1-1	many	.	TGTGCCTCCACTCTTGACGGGGCGGGGAGCACTGAAGCTTTCTTT	CASTLDGAGSTEAFF
TRBV3-1	15	TRBJ1-5	many	TRBD1	TGTGCCAGCAGCCTCGGACAGGACGGGAATCAGCCCCAGCATTTT	CASSLGQDGNQPQHF
TRBV5-5	13	TRBJ1-2	many	.	TGTGCCAGCATCCCTGAGGGTGCTTATGGCTACACCTTC	CASIPEGAYGYTF
TRBV12-3/TRBV12-4	13	TRBJ1-1	many	.	TGTGCCAGCAGTTTTGAACAGGGCGGTGAAGCTTTCTTT	CASSFEQGGEAFF
TRBV20-1	13	TRBJ1-4	many	.	TGCAGTGCTAGGCACCCTAGGGGTGAAAAACTGTTTTTT	CSARHPRGEKLFF
TRBV4-1	17	TRBJ2-3	many	.	TGCGCCAGCAGCCAGCAACATTCCGGACACTACACAGATACGCAGTATTTT	CASSQQHSGHYTDTQYF
TRBV24-1	16	TRBJ2-5	many	.	TGTGCCACCGGAGGTTCACAGGGATCGGCTCAAGAGACCCAGTACTTC	CATGGSQGSAQETQYF
TRBV10-3	14	TRBJ1-5	.	TRBD1	TGTGCCATCAGTGATCAGGGGGCTGAACAGCCCCAGCATTTT	CAISDQGAEQPQHF
TRBV7-3	16	TRBJ2-3	many	TRBD1	TGTGCCAGCAGCCTACAGGGGTTAGGGGGCACAGATACGCAGTATTTT	CASSLQGLGGTDTQYF
TRBV4-3	13	TRBJ1-2	many	.	TGCGCCAGCAGCCAAGAAGTCGGGAATGGCTACACCTTC	CASSQEVGNGYTF
TRBV12-3/TRBV12-4	14	TRBJ1-2	many	TRBD1	TGTGCCAGCAGCCGGGGACAGTCCCTCTATGGCTACACCTTC	CASSRGQSLYGYTF
TRBV6-6	13	TRBJ1-5	.	.	TGTGCCAGCAGACCCGGGACTAATCAGCCCCAGCATTTT	CASRPGTNQPQHF
TRBV5-5	14	TRBJ1-1	many	.	TGTGCCAGCAGCTTGGCCACGTTCGGCACTGAAGCTTTCTTT	CASSLATFGTEAFF
TRBV7-2	15	TRBJ1-1	many	TRBD1	TGTGCCAGCAGCTCCCAGGGGGCTACGAACACTGAAGCTTTCTTT	CASSSQGATNTEAFF
TRBV20-1	13	TRBJ2-2	few	.	TGCAGTGCGAAACAGGGAATAGACGGGGAGCTGTTTTTT	CSAKQGIDGELFF
TRBV7-2	15	TRBJ2-7	.	TRBD1	TGTGCCAGCAGCTTAGAGGTGGTGGCAGGGGGTACCCAGTACTTC	CASSLEVVAGGTQYF
TRBV4-1	16	TRBJ1-4	many	.	TGCGCCAGCAGCCAAGGGAGGACAAGTTCGTCTCAAAAACTGTTTTTT	CASSQGRTSSSQKLFF
TRBV20-1	17	TRBJ2-2	many	TRBD1	TGCAGTGCTAGAGATCGGCGACAGGGATCGAACACCGGGGAGCTGTTTTTT	CSARDRRQGSNTGELFF
TRBV6-5	14	TRBJ1-4	many	.	TGTGCCAGCAGCTACATCTCAACTAATGAAAAACTGTTTTTT	CASSYISTNEKLFF
TRBV29-1	13	TRBJ2-7	many	TRBD1	TGCAGCGTCGTACAGGGGGTGGGGAACGAGCAGTACTTC	CSVVQGVGNEQYF
TRBV7-9	13	TRBJ2-1	many	TRBD2	TGTGCCAGCAGCTTCGGACTAGCGGGGGGAATGTTCTTC	CASSFGLAGGMFF
TRBV15	17	TRBJ1-5	.	TRBD1	TGTGCCACCAGCAGAGGACTAGACAGGGGGTTGGGACAGCCCCAGCATTTT	CATSRGLDRGLGQPQHF
TRBV20-1	13	TRBJ1-6	many	TRBD1	TGCAGTGCCCCAGGACAGGGGTTGTCACCCCTCCACTTT	CSAPGQGLSPLHF
TRBV5-4	13	TRBJ2-1	.	.	TGTGCCAGCAGCCCCCGTTCTAACAATGAGCAGTTCTTC	CASSPRSNNEQFF
TRBV20-1	13	TRBJ2-4	many	.	TGCAGTGCTGTGCCGGGGGTGGGAAACATTCAGTACTTC	CSAVPGVGNIQYF
TRBV5-1	17	TRBJ1-3	many	TRBD1	TGCGCCAGCAGCTTGACGGACAGGTCTTCTCTAGGGAACACCATATATTTT	CASSLTDRSSLGNTIYF
TRBV5-1	16	TRBJ1-1	many	.	TGCGCCAGCAGCTTGGTTACCAGCCGGAGAAACACTGAAGCTTTCTTT	CASSLVTSRRNTEAFF
TRBV6-5	15	TRBJ1-1	many	.	TGTGCCAGCAGTTACAAGACAGGTATGAACACTGAAGCTTTCTTT	CASSYKTGMNTEAFF
TRBV4-1	15	TRBJ2-3	many	.	TGCGCCAGCAGCCCCGCCGTGGGCCTCACAGATACGCAGTATTTT	CASSPAVGLTDTQYF
TRBV5-1	13	TRBJ1-1	many	.	TGCGCCAGCAGCTTGGATGTGAACACTGAAGCTTTCTTT	CASSLDVNTEAFF
TRBV5-1	17	TRBJ1-4	many	TRBD1	TGCGCCAGCAGGAGGAGGACAGGACTCACAACTAATGAAAAACTGTTTTTT	CASRRRTGLTTNEKLFF
TRBV5-1	15	TRBJ1-4	many	TRBD1	TGCGCCAGCAGCTCGGGACAGAGGGGGAATGAAAAACTGTTTTTT	CASSSGQRGNEKLFF